This TCR beta chain stems from a study of blood T cell repertoires in COVID-19. Study as a whole: Sample material is recorded as cDNA or gDNA derived from T cells, B-cell-depleted T cells, or PBMCs.

CDR3 length: 14 amino acids. V was pared by 3 bases and J by 6 bases, with 14 bases between. Per germline, CDR1 KGHSH and CDR2 LQKENI. This clone was detected only a few times. Only in-frame clones appear in the TCRdb table, and some are missing; sequencing was by immunoSEQ multiplex PCR. The sample comprises just under 350,000 clones, about nine tenths of which are singletons, and just under 6.5% rests with the top ten. Sequences were obtained from peripheral blood. The chain couples TRBV18 to TRBJ1-1; tentatively, D is TRBD1 (6 bases). The clonotype originates from a woman in her 50s with COVID-19, enrolled during active disease. The CDR3 protein is CASSPIQGSPEAFF. In DNA, the CDR3 is TGTGCCAGCTCACCTATACAGGGTAGCCCTGAAGCTTTCTTT.